This T cell receptor (beta chain) was obtained from a study of prognosis after radiotherapy for stage I lung cancer (dated by TCRdb to the early 2020s). With respect to the entire study: Between early 2018 and early 2019, fewer than 20 patients with stage I NSCLC were enrolled in Nanjing, China. Enrolled patients comprised about 13 with newly diagnosed primary stage I lung tumors and several with oligometastatic NSCLC after surgical resection of the primary tumor. Every patient was regarded as medically inoperable, because of comorbidities in over ten cases and refusal of surgery in several cases. The cohort included about a dozen men and 5 or 6 women, with a median age of about 79 years and a range of about 53 to 95 years. On tumor histology, fewer than 15 patients had adenocarcinoma and six to eight had squamous cell carcinoma. SBRT was given in 3 to 5 fractions with a biologically effective dose of at least 100 Gy, using image-guided IMRT or VMAT. Concurrent therapy was not administered to any patient alongside SBRT. About 20% of the 19 patients developed distant metastases after SBRT, at a median of roughly seven months; the other 15 showed no significant progression. This study profiled peripheral blood TCR beta repertoires from stage I NSCLC patients before and after stereotactic body radiotherapy and linked the repertoires to distant failure. A total of around 40 blood samples from 19 patients were sequenced, with one sample obtained before and one obtained after SBRT for each patient. Broad study findings and their caveats: Differences by metastasis status were reportedly seen in TRBV and TRBJ usage frequencies, involving two V genes at baseline and, after SBRT, 8 or 9 V genes and two J genes. The study was limited by its small cohort and short follow-up, and the findings require independent validation. Tumor specificity of expanded TCR clones was not determined. None of the reported P values were adjusted for multiple comparisons. Post-SBRT Shannon entropy and its change from baseline were lower in patients who developed distant metastases; baseline Shannon entropy was not associated with metastases. After SBRT, the count of unique TCR clones dropped from a median of roughly 9,700 beforehand to approximately 7,100 afterward (Wilcoxon paired P=0.011).

No patient had a history of other malignancies or prior chemotherapy or radiotherapy, and all had node-negative disease on CT and PET/CT. At each of the two time points, about 6.3 milliliters of peripheral venous blood were collected into EDTA tubes. PBMCs were isolated by Ficoll-Paque Plus density-gradient centrifugation. Immediately after collection, samples were stored at -80 degrees C until analysis. Inclusive of the bounding cysteine and phenylalanine, the CDR3 is 13 residues long. Just the 39-base CDR3 DNA is kept, in frame starting at base 1. CDR1 and CDR2 (MDHEN, SYDVKM) derive from the germline V gene. The V and J ends are trimmed by 6 bases and 8 bases, leaving 14 bases between them. Two rounds of multiplex PCR were performed to amplify the TCR beta CDR3 region from genomic DNA. The first PCR round used primers specific to each TRBV and TRBJ gene, and the primer sequences were filed in Chinese patent CN105087789A. The second PCR round used universal primers. The Roche High Pure PCR Template Preparation Kit was used to extract genomic DNA from frozen PBMCs. Libraries were sequenced paired-end with 151 bp reads on an Illumina HiSeq 3000. The study's own analysis went as follows. CutAdapt was used to remove raw reads lacking the multiplex PCR primer sequences. PEAR was used to merge high-quality paired reads into contigs. By aligning each contig to reference sequences, MiXCR assigned the TRB V, D and J gene segments to that contig. To remove sequencing errors, CDR3 sequences were clustered according to base quality and sequence similarity. Diversity was measured as Shannon entropy normalized by the natural log of productive TCR sequence number. To get clonality, Shannon entropy was divided by the natural log of the number of unique clonotypes, and that result was subtracted from one. The Youden index of ROC curves was used to select progression-free survival cut-offs for repertoire metrics, and analyses were performed in R 3.5.3. TCRdb reran the public reads through fastp at Q25 and MiXCR, keeping productive beta chains. CDR3 protein duplicates are merged, each entry listing the most common genes and DNA. TCRdb's processing, not the authors' own work, is the source of the V and J calls. This sample comprises about 16,000 distinct CDR3 sequences, about 43% of them detected only once. The top ten clones comprise approximately 44% of the sample.

Remarks on this clonotype: The antigen this receptor binds is unknown. One base away there is no much larger clone; base qualities are not given.

The sequence came from a donor over 45 with non-small cell lung cancer. The material sequenced was PBMCs, taken before or after stereotactic body radiation therapy (not recorded which). The rearrangement combines TRBV28 with TRBJ2-1, with the D call tentatively TRBD1 or TRBD2, each fitting 5 bases. The CDR3: CASSLEGRDEQFF. Read as DNA, the sequence is TGTGCCAGCAGCTTAGAGGGGCGGGATGAGCAGTTCTTC.